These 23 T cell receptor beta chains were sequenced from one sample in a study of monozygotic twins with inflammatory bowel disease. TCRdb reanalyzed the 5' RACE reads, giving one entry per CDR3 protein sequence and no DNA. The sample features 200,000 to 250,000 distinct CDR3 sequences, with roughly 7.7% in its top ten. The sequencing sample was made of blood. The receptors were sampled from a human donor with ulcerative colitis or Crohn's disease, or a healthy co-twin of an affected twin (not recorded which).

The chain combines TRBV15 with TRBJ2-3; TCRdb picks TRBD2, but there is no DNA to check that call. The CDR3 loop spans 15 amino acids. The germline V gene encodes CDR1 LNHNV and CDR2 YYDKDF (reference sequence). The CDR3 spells CATSEEAGGTDTQYF.

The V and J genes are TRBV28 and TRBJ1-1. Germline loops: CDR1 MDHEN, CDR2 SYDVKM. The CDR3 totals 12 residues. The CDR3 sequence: CASSRPWTEAFF.

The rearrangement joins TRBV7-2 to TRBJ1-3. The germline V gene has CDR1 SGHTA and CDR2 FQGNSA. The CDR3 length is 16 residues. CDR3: CASSPSGTAAGNTIYF.

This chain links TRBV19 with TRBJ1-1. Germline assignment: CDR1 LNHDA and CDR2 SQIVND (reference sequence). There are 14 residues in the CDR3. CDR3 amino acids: CASSIMTKDTEAFF.

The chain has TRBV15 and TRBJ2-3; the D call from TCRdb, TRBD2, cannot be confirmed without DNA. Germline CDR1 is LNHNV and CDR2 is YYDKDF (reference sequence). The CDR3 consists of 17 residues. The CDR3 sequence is CATSRDQISGRSDTQYF. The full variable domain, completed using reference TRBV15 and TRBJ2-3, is DAMVIQNPRYQVTQFGKPVTLSCSQTLNHNVMYWYQQKSSQAPKLLFHYYDKDFNNEADTPDNFQSRRPNTSFCFLDIRSPGLGDTAMYLCATSRDQISGRSDTQYFGPGTRLTVL.

The chain's CDR3 is CASSSPQREGRNEQFF. The J gene is TRBJ2-1, the V gene TRBV7-6; there is no DNA to check the TCRdb D call of TRBD2. CDR3 size: 16 residues. Germline V CDR1 and CDR2: SGHVS, FNYEAQ. The entire variable domain, with the rest obtained from reference TRBV7-6 and TRBJ2-1, is as follows: GAGVSQSPRYKVTKRGQDVALRCDPISGHVSLYWYRQALGQGPEFLTYFNYEAQQDKSGLPNDRFSAERPEGSISTLTIQRTEQRDSAMYRCASSSPQREGRNEQFFGPGTRLTVL.

The CDR3 is CASSPGLADDTQYF. The chain couples TRBV11-3 to TRBJ2-3; TCRdb picks TRBD2, but there is no DNA to check that call. This CDR3 has 14 amino acids. Germline loops: CDR1 SGHNT, CDR2 YENEEA.

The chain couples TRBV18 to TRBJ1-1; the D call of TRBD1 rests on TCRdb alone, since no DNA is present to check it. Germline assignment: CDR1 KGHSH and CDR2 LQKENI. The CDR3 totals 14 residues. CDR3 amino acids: CASLRTGENTEAFF.

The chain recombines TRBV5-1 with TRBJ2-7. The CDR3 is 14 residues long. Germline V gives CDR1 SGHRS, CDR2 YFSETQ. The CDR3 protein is CASSIRRSSYEQYF.

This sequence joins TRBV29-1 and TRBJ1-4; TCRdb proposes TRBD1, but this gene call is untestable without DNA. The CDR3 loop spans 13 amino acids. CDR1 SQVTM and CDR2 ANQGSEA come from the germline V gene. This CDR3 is CSAGGGPNEKLFF.

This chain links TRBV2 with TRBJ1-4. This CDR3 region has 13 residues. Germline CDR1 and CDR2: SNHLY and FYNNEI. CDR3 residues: CASRGGTNEKLFF. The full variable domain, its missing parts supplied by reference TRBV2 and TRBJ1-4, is EPEVTQTPSHQVTQMGQEVILRCVPISNHLYFYWYRQILGQKVEFLVSFYNNEISEKSEIFDDQFSVERPDGSNFTLKIRSTKLEDSAMYFCASRGGTNEKLFFGSGTQLSVL.

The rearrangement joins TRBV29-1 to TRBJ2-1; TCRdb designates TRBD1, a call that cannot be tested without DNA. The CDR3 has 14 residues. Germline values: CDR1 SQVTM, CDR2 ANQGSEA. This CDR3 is CSVVGGRVNNEQLF.

CDR3 protein: CASSPLAGENEQFF. The V and J genes are TRBV18 and TRBJ2-1; the D gene TCRdb calls, TRBD2, cannot be checked with no DNA. The CDR3 runs to 14 residues. CDR1 is KGHSH and CDR2 is LQKENI in the germline V gene.

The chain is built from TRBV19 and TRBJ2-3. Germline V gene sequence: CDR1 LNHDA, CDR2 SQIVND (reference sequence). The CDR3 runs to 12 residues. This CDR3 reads CASKSGTDTQYF.

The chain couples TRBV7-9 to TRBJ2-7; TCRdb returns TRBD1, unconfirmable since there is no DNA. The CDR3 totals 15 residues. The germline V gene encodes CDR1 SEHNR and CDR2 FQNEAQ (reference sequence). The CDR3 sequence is CASSSSRQGLYEQYF.

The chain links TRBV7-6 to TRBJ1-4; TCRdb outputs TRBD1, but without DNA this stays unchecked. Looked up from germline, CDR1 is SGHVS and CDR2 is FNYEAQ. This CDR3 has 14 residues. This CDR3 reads CASSTRGGNEKLFF.

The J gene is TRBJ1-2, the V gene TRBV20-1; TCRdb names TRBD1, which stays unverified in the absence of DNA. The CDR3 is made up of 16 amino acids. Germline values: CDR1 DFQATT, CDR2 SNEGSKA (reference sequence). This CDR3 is CSARGGQGQENYGYTF.

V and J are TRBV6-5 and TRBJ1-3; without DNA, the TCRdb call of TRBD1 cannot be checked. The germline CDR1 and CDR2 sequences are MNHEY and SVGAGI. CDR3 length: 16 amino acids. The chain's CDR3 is CASSYPGTRVGNTIYF.

The CDR3: CASSDYNEQFF. The chain recombines TRBV5-1 with TRBJ2-1. Germline values: CDR1 SGHRS, CDR2 YFSETQ. The CDR3 covers 11 residues.

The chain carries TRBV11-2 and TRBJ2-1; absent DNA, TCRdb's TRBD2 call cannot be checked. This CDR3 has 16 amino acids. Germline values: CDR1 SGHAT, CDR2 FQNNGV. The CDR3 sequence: CASSSLTSGGWEEQFF.

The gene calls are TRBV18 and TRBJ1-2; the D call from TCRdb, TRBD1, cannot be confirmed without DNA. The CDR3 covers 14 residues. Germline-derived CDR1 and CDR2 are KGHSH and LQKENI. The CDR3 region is CASSLYRLEYGYTF. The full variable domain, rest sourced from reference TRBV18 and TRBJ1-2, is NAGVMQNPRHLVRRRGQEARLRCSPMKGHSHVYWYRQLPEEGLKFMVYLQKENIIDESGMPKERFSAEFPKEGPSILRIQQVVRGDSAAYFCASSLYRLEYGYTFGSGTRLTVV.

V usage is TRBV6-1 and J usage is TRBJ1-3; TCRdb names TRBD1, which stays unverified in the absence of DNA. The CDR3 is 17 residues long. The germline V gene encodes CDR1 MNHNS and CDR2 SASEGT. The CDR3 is CASSEARAGTRGNTIYF.

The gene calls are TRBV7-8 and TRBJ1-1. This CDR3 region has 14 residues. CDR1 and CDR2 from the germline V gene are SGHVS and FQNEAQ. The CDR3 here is CASSLMGLNTEAFF.